This T cell receptor beta chain was identified in a study of liver allograft versus peripheral blood T cells. Study-wide background: Graft-liver T cell receptor repertoires were compared against recipient peripheral blood repertoires.

The V and J ends lost 3 bases and 5 bases respectively, with 14 bases between them. The CDR3 consists of 14 residues. Germline assignment: CDR1 LNHNV and CDR2 YYDKDF (reference sequence). TCRdb independently ran MiXCR on the reads; one entry per CDR3 protein. The sample holds approximately 5,300 distinct CDR3 sequences, 15% to 20% seen once. This clonotype is labeled medium-sized. Antigen: not known. Study-level findings and limits: Reports indicated that T cell receptor repertoires inside liver allografts differed from those in peripheral blood.

V usage is TRBV15 and J usage is TRBJ2-7; D might be TRBD1 (6 bases). This sequence was found in a human patient who had a liver transplant. A share of the T cells may be of graft donor origin. CDR3 loop: CATSSTGRGHEQYF. The CDR3 DNA reads as TGTGCCACCAGCAGCACGGGCAGGGGCCACGAGCAGTACTTC.